The entry below describes one TCR beta chain. This entry comes from a study of blood T cell repertoires in COVID-19. About the study: Whether acute or convalescent, the COVID-19 samples came from the United States, Italy and Spain. Sources were T cells, B-cell-depleted T cells, or PBMCs; the material itself was cDNA or gDNA.

Per the original methods: The assay estimated nucleated cells by amplifying reference gene primers. Some clones are missing from TCRdb's copy, which holds only in-frame ones; the method was immunoSEQ multiplex PCR. V, J and clone size derive from that table, while D and trimming were established from the DNA sequence. The top ten clones hold roughly 8% of a sample with 140,000 to 150,000 clones, approximately 80% of them seen once. Germline loops: CDR1 MNHEY, CDR2 SVGAGI. The CDR3 sequence is 15 residues long. Trimming stripped 6 bases from V and 6 bases from J, with 18 bases between. The rearrangement joins TRBV6-5 to TRBJ1-5; D may be TRBD1 (5 bases). This clonotype originated in a human donor with acute or convalescent COVID-19. The donor label of this sample is uncertain. The sequenced sample was peripheral blood. CDR3: CASSFDSATGQPQHF. The CDR3 nucleotides are TGTGCCAGCAGCTTCGACAGTGCCACGGGTCAGCCCCAGCATTTT.